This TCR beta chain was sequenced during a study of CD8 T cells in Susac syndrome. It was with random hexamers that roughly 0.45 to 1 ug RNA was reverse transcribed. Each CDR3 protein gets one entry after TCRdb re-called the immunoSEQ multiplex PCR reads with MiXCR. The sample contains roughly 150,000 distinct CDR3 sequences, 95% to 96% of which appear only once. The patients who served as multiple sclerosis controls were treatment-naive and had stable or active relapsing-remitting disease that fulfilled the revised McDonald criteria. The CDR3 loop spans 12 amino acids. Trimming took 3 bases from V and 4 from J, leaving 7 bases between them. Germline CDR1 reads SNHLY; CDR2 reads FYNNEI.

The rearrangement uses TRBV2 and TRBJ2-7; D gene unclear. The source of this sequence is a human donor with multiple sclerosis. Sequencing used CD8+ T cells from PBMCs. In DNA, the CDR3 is TGTGCCAGCAGTGAGTCCGCGTACGAGCAGTACTTC. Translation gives CASSESAYEQYF.